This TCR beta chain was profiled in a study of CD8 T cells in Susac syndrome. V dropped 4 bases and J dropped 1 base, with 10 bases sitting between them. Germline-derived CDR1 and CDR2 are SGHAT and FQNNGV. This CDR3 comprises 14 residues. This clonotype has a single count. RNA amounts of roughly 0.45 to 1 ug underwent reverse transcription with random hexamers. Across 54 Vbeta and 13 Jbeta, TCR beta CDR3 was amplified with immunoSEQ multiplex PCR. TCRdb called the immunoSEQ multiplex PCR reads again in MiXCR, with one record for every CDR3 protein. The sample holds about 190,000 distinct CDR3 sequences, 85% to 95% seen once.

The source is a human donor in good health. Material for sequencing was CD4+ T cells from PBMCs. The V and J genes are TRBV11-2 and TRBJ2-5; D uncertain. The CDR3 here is CASSSRLLQETQYF. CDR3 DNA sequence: TGTGCCAGCAGCTCCCGATTGCTCCAAGAGACCCAGTACTTC. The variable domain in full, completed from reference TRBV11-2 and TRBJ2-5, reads EAGVAQSPRYKIIEKRQSVAFWCNPISGHATLYWYQQILGQGPKLLIQFQNNGVVDDSQLPKDRFSAERLKGVDSTLKIQPAKLEDSAVYLCASSSRLLQETQYFGPGTRLLVL.